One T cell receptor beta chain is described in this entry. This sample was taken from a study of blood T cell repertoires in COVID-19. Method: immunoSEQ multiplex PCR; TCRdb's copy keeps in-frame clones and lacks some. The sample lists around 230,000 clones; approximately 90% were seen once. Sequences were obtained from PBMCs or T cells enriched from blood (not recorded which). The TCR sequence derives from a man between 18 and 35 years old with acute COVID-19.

As DNA, the CDR3 is TGTGCCAGCAGTTTATCCTACACTTTAAAGGAGAAACTGTTTTTT. Translation: CASSLSYTLKEKLFF. The rearrangement uses TRBV28 and TRBJ1-4, with D hard to call. Germline CDR1 MDHEN, CDR2 SYDVKM. V was pared by 1 base and J by 11 bases, with 17 bases between. This CDR3 is built from 15 residues.